The clone carrying this T cell receptor beta chain was counted many times. The antigen remains undetermined. This CDR3 spans 12 amino acids. Germline CDR1 and CDR2: MNHNS and SASEGT. The V and J ends lost 4 bases and 6 bases respectively, with 9 bases between them. This sample stems from a study of breast tumors, draining lymph nodes, adjacent tissues. TCRdb re-analysed the multiplex PCR reads in MiXCR, keeping a single row per CDR3 protein. The table lists over 200,000 distinct CDR3 sequences, less than 45% of them singletons, with about 3.9% in the top ten. The lymph nodes were axillary draining lymph nodes from breast cancer patients. Regarding the study as a whole: Luminal-like breast cancer showed significantly greater tumor-nontumor repertoire similarity than basal-like breast cancer did. Tumor TCR diversity was below lymph nodes but above nontumor tissue.

The sample was axillary lymph node tissue. The chain has TRBV6-1 and TRBJ2-5; maybe TRBD1 (5 bases). The sequence derives from a female donor with breast cancer. Some clones in this sample may be carry-over from other donors' samples. This CDR3 reads CASSGGPQTQYF. The CDR3 DNA sequence: TGTGCCAGCAGTGGGGGCCCGCAGACCCAGTACTTC.